This T cell receptor (beta chain) was identified during a study of T cell responses to AZD1222 COVID-19 vaccine. Points on this clone: Antigen unknown.

Regarding the study as a whole: CD4 TCRs linked to vaccination spanned spike, dominating at 160-218 and 743-854. Baseline antibody screening turned up just six seropositive AZD1222 recipients.

Germline assignment: CDR1 KGHSH and CDR2 LQKENI. CDR3 length: 14 amino acids. Trimming shortened V by 6 bases and J by 2 bases, and 12 bases separated the two germline ends. The table came from immunoSEQ multiplex PCR; TCRdb's copy has only in-frame clones and leaves some out. The sample contains tens of thousands of clones, under 85% of which appear only once. The specimen comprised peripheral blood, sampled on day 0 of MenACWY control vaccination. V and J are TRBV18 and TRBJ2-3, with D unresolved. This sequence originates from an adult in good health. DNA for the CDR3: TGTGCCAGCTCGATCAGCTCCTCCACAGATACGCAGTATTTT. The encoded protein is CASSISSSTDTQYF.